A single sample gave rise to the 28 T cell receptor beta chains below, sequenced in a study of Graves' ophthalmopathy and Graves' hyperthyroidism. Beta-chain TCR CDR3 regions were amplified from RNA transcripts. HTBI primers primed a first-round RT-PCR, and a second-round multiplex PCR followed. Using its own MiXCR run on the multiplex PCR reads, TCRdb lists one record per CDR3 protein. The profile shows about 740,000 distinct CDR3 sequences, 40% of them singletons. Source material: peripheral blood. All receptors come from an adult man with Graves' ophthalmopathy.

In its sample, this clonotype was seen a few times. This sequence joins TRBV2 and TRBJ2-7; D is perhaps TRBD1 (7 bases). There are 15 residues in the CDR3. The V end lost 5 bases, the J end lost 6 bases, and 20 bases lay between the germline ends. Germline CDR1 is SNHLY and CDR2 is FYNNEI. This CDR3 reads CASSIPGGSSGEQYF. DNA for the CDR3: TGTGCCAGCAGTATCCCAGGGGGGAGTTCGGGCGAGCAGTACTTC.

The chain combines TRBV30 with TRBJ1-2; D not certain. Germline lookup yields CDR1 GTSNPN and CDR2 SVGIG (reference sequence). This CDR3 comprises 14 residues. Trimming took 4 bases from V and 0 from J, leaving 12 bases between them. The CDR3: CAWIPPAANYGYTF. The CDR3 bases are TGTGCCTGGATTCCACCGGCTGCTAACTATGGCTACACCTTC.

This chain links TRBV10-2 with TRBJ1-2; 7 nucleotides agree with TRBD1. V lost 10 bases and J lost 2; bases outside the gene matches: 10. The germline V gene encodes CDR1 WSHSY and CDR2 SAAADI. CDR3 length: 14 residues. This CDR3 is CATSAGTANYGYTF. For the CDR3, the DNA is TGCGCCACCTCGGCCGGGACAGCAAACTATGGCTACACCTTC.

CDR3 protein: CSARVGRRNTIYF. CDR3 DNA sequence: TGCAGTGCTAGAGTAGGCAGGAGGAACACCATATATTTT. V is TRBV20-1 and J is TRBJ1-3; D is unresolved. Trimming left V 1 base short and J 7 bases short, with 11 bases between. CDR1 is DFQATT, CDR2 SNEGSKA, per germline (reference sequence). CDR3 length: 13 residues.

The CDR3, as DNA: TGTGCCAGTAGTCCGCTGACACGCTGGCAGTACTTC. This encodes CASSPLTRWQYF. This chain links TRBV19 with TRBJ2-7; D call uncertain. Germline V lookup: CDR1 LNHDA, CDR2 SQIVND (reference sequence). V lost 5 bases and J lost 9, with 14 bases in between. This CDR3 is 12 amino acids long.

This clonotype showed up many times. The chain recombines TRBV2 with TRBJ1-3; no clear D gene. Germline lookup yields CDR1 SNHLY and CDR2 FYNNEI. Deletions cut 10 bases from V and 0 bases from J, with 13 bases between. The CDR3 runs to 14 residues. In DNA form, the CDR3 reads TGTGCCATCAAGGGCATTAGCTCTGGAAACACCATATATTTT. Amino acids: CAIKGISSGNTIYF.

With respect to this clonotype: At one end, the junction sequence differs from germline, possibly due to a read error. The V gene is TRBV12-3 or TRBV12-4, the J gene TRBJ1-6, with 7 bases fitting TRBD1. The CDR3 runs 13 residues. The CDR3: CASRDSVRSPLRF. DNA of the CDR3: TGTGCCAGCCGGGACAGCGTGAGATCACCCCTCCGCTTT.

V is TRBV28 and J is TRBJ2-2; D is possibly TRBD2 (7 bases). Germline lookup yields CDR1 MDHEN and CDR2 SYDVKM. The V gene lost 3 bases and the J gene lost 5 bases, with 13 bases spanning the gap. The CDR3 extends over 15 amino acids. The CDR3 reads CASSFGGLRTGELFF. The CDR3 nucleotides are TGTGCCAGCAGTTTCGGGGGGCTGAGAACCGGGGAGCTGTTTTTT.

As concerns this clonotype: One base away lies a much larger clone, so this may be a sequencing read error. The rearrangement joins TRBV24-1 to TRBJ1-5; D possibly corresponds to TRBD1 (5 bases). The CDR3 consists of 13 residues. Germline CDR1 reads KGHDR; CDR2 reads SFDVKD. V lost 11 bases to trimming and J lost 5 bases, with 15 bases between them. Here the CDR3 reads CASRRDGHQPQHF. The CDR3 nucleotides are TGTGCCAGCAGAAGGGACGGCCATCAGCCCCAGCATTTT.

The V gene is TRBV29-1, the J gene TRBJ1-2; 11 nucleotides match TRBD1. The CDR3 contains 12 residues. Trimming took 4 bases from V and 7 from J; bases not matched to a gene: 2. Germline V gene sequence: CDR1 SQVTM, CDR2 ANQGSEA. CDR3 sequence reads: CSVGTGGFGYTF. The CDR3 DNA is TGCAGCGTTGGGACAGGGGGCTTTGGCTACACCTTC.

The V gene is TRBV24-1, the J gene TRBJ1-5; TRBD1 is a possible D gene (5 bases). The V gene lost 11 bases and the J gene lost 5 bases, with 15 bases spanning the gap. The V gene's germline CDR1 is KGHDR and CDR2 SFDVKD. This CDR3 is 13 amino acids long. The CDR3 here is CASREDRYQPQHF. The DNA of the CDR3 is TGTGCCAGCAGGGAGGACCGATATCAGCCCCAGCATTTT.

This chain uses TRBV25-1 with TRBJ2-2; D is unclear. CDR1 and CDR2 (germline): MGHDK, SYGVNS. CDR3 length equals 13 residues. V lost 7 bases and J 4 bases, leaving 10 bases between the germline ends. Here the CDR3 DNA reads TGTGCCAGCAACCCGACGCCCACCGGGGAGCTGTTTTTT. Translating gives CASNPTPTGELFF.

This clonotype was counted at least ten times. The chain links TRBV24-1 to TRBJ1-5; maybe TRBD1 (5 bases). With 12 bases removed from V and 5 bases from J, the gap between germline ends came to 19 bases. CDR1 KGHDR and CDR2 SFDVKD come from the germline V gene. This CDR3 is 14 amino acids long. CDR3 protein: CAWSVLKGDQPQHF. In DNA, the CDR3 is TGTGCCTGGAGTGTACTGAAAGGGGATCAGCCCCAGCATTTT.

This clonotype occurred many times. The chain carries TRBV19 and TRBJ2-6; no reliable D call. The CDR3 length is 15 residues. CDR1 LNHDA and CDR2 SQIVND come from the germline V gene (reference sequence). Trimming took off 3 bases at V and 0 bases at J, with 6 bases between the two ends. DNA for the CDR3: TGTGCCAGTAGTATGCCCGCCTCTGGGGCCAACGTCCTGACTTTC. Translated: CASSMPASGANVLTF.

A remark on this clonotype: A clone one base away is much larger, so this may be a read error. The V call is TRBV5-1, the J call TRBJ2-6, with 9 bases identical to TRBD2. Germline V gene lookup returns CDR1 SGHRS and CDR2 YFSETQ. This CDR3 has 16 amino acids. CDR3 nucleotides: TGTGCCAGCAGCTTGGCGGGGGGGTTTGGGGCCAACGTCCCGACTTTC. It is translated as CASSLAGGFGANVPTF.

The CDR3 DNA follows: TGCAGCACCGAGCGGGGGAGCTCCTACGAGCAGTACTTC. This encodes CSTERGSSYEQYF. The V and J genes are TRBV20-1 and TRBJ2-7; TRBD2 aligns across 8 bases. The CDR3 spans 13 residues. Germline CDR1 reads DFQATT; CDR2 reads SNEGSKA (reference sequence).

The chain couples TRBV10-3 to TRBJ2-2, with D perhaps TRBD2 (5 bases). The CDR3 extends over 14 amino acids. V lost 7 bases and J 2 bases, leaving 11 bases between the germline ends. Germline-derived CDR1 and CDR2 are ENHRY and SYGVKD. The CDR3, as DNA: TGTGCCATCAACGCTAGCCCAAACACCGGGGAGCTGTTTTTT. It codes for CAINASPNTGELFF.

The table lists this clonotype with many counts. This sequence joins TRBV7-9 and TRBJ1-5, with a tentative D call TRBD1 (6 bases). The CDR3 extends over 17 amino acids. Germline-derived CDR1 and CDR2 are SEHNR and FQNEAQ (reference sequence). V was clipped by 0 bases and J by 0 bases, with 12 bases between them. CDR3 sequence reads: CASSLAEGTHSNQPQHF. In nucleotides, the CDR3 is TGTGCCAGCAGCTTAGCAGAAGGGACACATAGCAATCAGCCCCAGCATTTT.

The chain couples TRBV2 to TRBJ1-5; 9 bases match TRBD1. The V gene end was trimmed by 4 bases and the J gene end by 4 bases; junction bases not matched to a gene: 11. In germline, CDR1 is SNHLY, CDR2 FYNNEI. The CDR3 is made up of 17 amino acids. The CDR3 bases are TGTGCCAGCAGTGGGGGTCGACAGGGGGTAAGGAATCAGCCCCAGCATTTT. Translation: CASSGGRQGVRNQPQHF. Variable domain in full (rest from reference TRBV2 and TRBJ1-5): EPEVTQTPSHQVTQMGQEVILRCVPISNHLYFYWYRQILGQKVEFLVSFYNNEISEKSEIFDDQFSVERPDGSNFTLKIRSTKLEDSAMYFCASSGGRQGVRNQPQHFGDGTRLSIL.

This clonotype was counted between two and nine times. The V call is TRBV20-1, the J call TRBJ1-6; D gene unclear. V was clipped by 3 bases and J by 0 bases, with 12 bases between them. The CDR3 spans 16 residues. The germline CDR1 and CDR2 sequences are DFQATT and SNEGSKA (reference sequence). The CDR3 DNA sequence: TGCAGTGCTAGTATGCGCAGGAGCTCCTATAATTCACCCCTCCACTTT. Encoded protein: CSASMRRSSYNSPLHF.

V gene TRBV2 combines with J gene TRBJ2-5; possibly TRBD2 for D (5 bases). Per germline, CDR1 SNHLY and CDR2 FYNNEI. Trimming took 3 bases from V and 7 from J, leaving 15 bases between them. The CDR3 runs to 14 residues. This CDR3 is CASSDRTGYLTQYF. The CDR3 coding sequence is TGTGCCAGCAGTGACCGGACTGGTTATTTGACCCAGTACTTC.

This clonotype is a singleton in its sample. Likely a read error: the CDR3 ends without its conserved phenylalanine or tryptophan. The chain recombines TRBV20-1 with TRBJ2-5, with D unclear. Looked up from germline, CDR1 is DFQATT and CDR2 is SNEGSKA (reference sequence). The ends were cut back, 5 bases at V and 1 base at J, with 14 bases in the middle. This CDR3 spans 14 amino acids. CDR3 bases: TGCAGTGCTGCGGACCGATATCCCCAAGAGACCCAGTACGTC. It encodes CSAADRYPQETQYV.

This clonotype showed up many times. The CDR3 here is CASSPGTSSLTETQYF. As DNA, the CDR3 is TGTGCCAGCAGCCCGGGGACTAGCTCTTTGACCGAGACCCAGTACTTC. This chain uses TRBV7-3 with TRBJ2-5; 9 bases map to TRBD2. The CDR3 totals 16 residues. V lost 5 bases to trimming and J lost 5 bases; unmatched junction nucleotides: 12. Per germline, CDR1 SGHTA and CDR2 FQGTGA.

This clonotype was counted at least ten times. One junction end disagrees with the germline gene, perhaps due to a read error. This chain connects TRBV24-1 to TRBJ1-5, with a tentative D call TRBD1 (5 bases). From germline, CDR1 is KGHDR and CDR2 SFDVKD. The CDR3 is 16 residues long. The CDR3 bases are TGTGCCAGCAGTTACTCGACCCAGGGTAGCGGTCAGCCCCAGCATTTT. It encodes CASSYSTQGSGQPQHF.

This clonotype has a handful of counts. V usage is TRBV20-1 and J usage is TRBJ2-7, with 10 nucleotides matching TRBD2. CDR1 and CDR2 (germline): DFQATT, SNEGSKA (reference sequence). The ends lost 1 base at V and 5 bases at J; junction bases unmatched: 11. The CDR3 loop spans 16 amino acids. The CDR3 region is CSARVVAGGPPDEQYF. In DNA, the CDR3 is TGCAGTGCTAGAGTAGTAGCGGGAGGCCCACCTGACGAGCAGTACTTC.

CDR3 protein: CASSTYRDRGLLAEAFF. Here the CDR3 DNA reads TGTGCCAGTAGTACATACCGGGACAGGGGGCTTTTGGCTGAAGCTTTCTTT. This rearrangement joins TRBV19 to TRBJ1-1; 12 bases fit TRBD1. From germline, CDR1 is LNHDA and CDR2 SQIVND (reference sequence). The CDR3 sequence is 17 residues long. Unmatched junction bases numbered 12, after V lost 4 bases and J lost 6 bases.

The gene calls are TRBV10-3 and TRBJ1-1; possibly TRBD1 for D (5 bases). V shed 6 bases and J shed 8 bases, with 13 bases lying between them. The CDR3 is 12 residues long. The germline V gene encodes CDR1 ENHRY and CDR2 SYGVKD. The CDR3 spells CAIRNQGTEAFF. CDR3 coding DNA: TGTGCCATCAGAAATCAGGGAACGGAAGCTTTCTTT.

This clonotype appeared many times. The V and J genes are TRBV29-1 and TRBJ1-1, with no clear D. This CDR3 comprises 13 residues. Germline V CDR1 and CDR2: SQVTM, ANQGSEA. V dropped 8 bases and J dropped 1 base, with 14 bases sitting between them. CDR3: CSSISAENTEAFF. CDR3 sequence (DNA): TGCAGCTCCATCTCCGCCGAGAACACTGAAGCTTTCTTT.